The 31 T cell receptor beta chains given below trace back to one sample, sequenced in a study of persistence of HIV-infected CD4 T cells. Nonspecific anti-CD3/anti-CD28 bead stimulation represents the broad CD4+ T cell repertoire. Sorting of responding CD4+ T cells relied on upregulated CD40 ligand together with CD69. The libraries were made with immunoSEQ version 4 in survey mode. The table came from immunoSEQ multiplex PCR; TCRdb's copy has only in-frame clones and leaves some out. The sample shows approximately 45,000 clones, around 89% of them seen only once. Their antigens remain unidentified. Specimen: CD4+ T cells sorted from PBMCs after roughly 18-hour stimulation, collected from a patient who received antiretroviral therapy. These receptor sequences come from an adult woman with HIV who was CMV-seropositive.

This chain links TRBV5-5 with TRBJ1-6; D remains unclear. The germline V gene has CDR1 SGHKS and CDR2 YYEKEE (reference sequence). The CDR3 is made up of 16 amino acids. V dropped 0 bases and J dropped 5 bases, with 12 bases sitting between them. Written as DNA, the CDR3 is TGTGCCAGCAGCTTGGGACCTTCCGCCAATAATTCACCCCTCCACTTT. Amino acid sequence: CASSLGPSANNSPLHF. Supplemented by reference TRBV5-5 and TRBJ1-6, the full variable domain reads DAGVTQSPTHLIKTRGQQVTLRCSPISGHKSVSWYQQVLGQGPQFIFQYYEKEERGRGNFPDRFSARQFPNYSSELNVNALLLGDSALYLCASSLGPSANNSPLHFGNGTRLTVT.

DNA of the CDR3: TGTGCCAGCAGCTTATCAGGAGGGCCTTATGGCTACACCTTC. Its protein is CASSLSGGPYGYTF. This chain uses TRBV7-2 with TRBJ1-2, with D uncertain. From germline, CDR1 is SGHTA and CDR2 FQGNSA. The CDR3 sequence is 14 residues long. V gave up 2 bases and J gave up 5 bases, with 12 bases separating them.

In DNA, the CDR3 is TGTGCCAGCAGTCGATCCGGAGTCACAAAAGAGACCCAGTACTTC. Protein: CASSRSGVTKETQYF. The chain employs TRBV27 and TRBJ2-5, with unresolved D. V was clipped by 5 bases and J by 3 bases, with 16 bases between them. The CDR3 is made up of 15 amino acids. The germline CDR1 and CDR2 sequences are MNHEY and SMNVEV (reference sequence).

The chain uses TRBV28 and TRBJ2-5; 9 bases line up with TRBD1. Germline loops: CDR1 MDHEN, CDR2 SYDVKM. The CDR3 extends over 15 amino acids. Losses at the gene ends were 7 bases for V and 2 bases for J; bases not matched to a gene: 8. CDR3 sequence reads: CASNSGGQGQETQYF. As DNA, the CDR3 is TGTGCCAGCAACTCTGGGGGACAGGGACAAGAGACCCAGTACTTC.

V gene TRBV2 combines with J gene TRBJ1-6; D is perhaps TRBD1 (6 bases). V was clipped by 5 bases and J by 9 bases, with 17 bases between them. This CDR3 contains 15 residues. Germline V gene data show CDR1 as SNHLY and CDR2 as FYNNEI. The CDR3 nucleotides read TGTGCCAGCAGTCCTCTACAGGGAGTAGGTTCACCCCTCCACTTT. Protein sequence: CASSPLQGVGSPLHF.

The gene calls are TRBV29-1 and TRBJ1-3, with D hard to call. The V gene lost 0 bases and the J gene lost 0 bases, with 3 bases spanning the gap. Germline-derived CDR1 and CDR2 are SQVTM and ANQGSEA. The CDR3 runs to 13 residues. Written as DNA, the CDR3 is TGCAGCGTTGAAGACAGCTCTGGAAACACCATATATTTT. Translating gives CSVEDSSGNTIYF.

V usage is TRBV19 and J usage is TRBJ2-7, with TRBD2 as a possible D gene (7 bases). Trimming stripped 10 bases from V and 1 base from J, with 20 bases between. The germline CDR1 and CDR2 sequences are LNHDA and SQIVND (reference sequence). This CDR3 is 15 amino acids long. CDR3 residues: CAKVGSQGLSYEQYF. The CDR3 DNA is TGTGCCAAAGTAGGGTCACAGGGACTATCCTACGAGCAGTACTTC.

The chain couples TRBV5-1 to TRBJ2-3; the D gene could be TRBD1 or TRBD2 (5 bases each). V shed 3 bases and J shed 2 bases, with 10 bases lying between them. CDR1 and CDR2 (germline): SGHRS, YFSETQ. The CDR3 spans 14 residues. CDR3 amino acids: CASSWGTYTDTQYF. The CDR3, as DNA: TGCGCCAGCAGCTGGGGGACCTACACAGATACGCAGTATTTT.

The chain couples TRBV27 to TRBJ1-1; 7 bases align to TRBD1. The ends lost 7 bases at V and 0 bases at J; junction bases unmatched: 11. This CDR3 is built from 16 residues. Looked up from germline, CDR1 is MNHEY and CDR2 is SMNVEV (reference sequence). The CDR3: CASTPRQGPMNTEAFF. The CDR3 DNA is TGTGCCAGCACCCCACGACAGGGCCCGATGAACACTGAAGCTTTCTTT.

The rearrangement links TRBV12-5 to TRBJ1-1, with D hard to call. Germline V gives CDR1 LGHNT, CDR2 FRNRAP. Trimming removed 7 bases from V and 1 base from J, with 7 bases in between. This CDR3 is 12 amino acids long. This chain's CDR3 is CASALENTEAFF. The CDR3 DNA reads TGTGCTAGTGCCCTCGAGAACACTGAAGCTTTCTTT.

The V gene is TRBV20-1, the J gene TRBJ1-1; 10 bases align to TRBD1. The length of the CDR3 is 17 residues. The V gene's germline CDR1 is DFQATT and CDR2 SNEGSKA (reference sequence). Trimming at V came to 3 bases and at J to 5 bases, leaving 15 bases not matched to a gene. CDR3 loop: CSASDPGQGMVRTEAFF. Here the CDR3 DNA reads TGCAGTGCTAGTGATCCGGGACAGGGGATGGTCCGGACTGAAGCTTTCTTT.

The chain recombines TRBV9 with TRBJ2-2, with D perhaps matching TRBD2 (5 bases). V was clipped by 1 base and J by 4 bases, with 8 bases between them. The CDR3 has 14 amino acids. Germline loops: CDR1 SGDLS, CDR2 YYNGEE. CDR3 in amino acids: CASSVLGSTGELFF. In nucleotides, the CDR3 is TGTGCCAGCAGCGTACTGGGGAGCACCGGGGAGCTGTTTTTT.

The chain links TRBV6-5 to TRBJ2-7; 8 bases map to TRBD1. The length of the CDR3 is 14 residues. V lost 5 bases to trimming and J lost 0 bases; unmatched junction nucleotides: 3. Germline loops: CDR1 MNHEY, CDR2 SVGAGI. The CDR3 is CASSPTGDSYEQYF. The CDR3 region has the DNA TGTGCCAGCAGTCCGACAGGGGACTCCTACGAGCAGTACTTC.

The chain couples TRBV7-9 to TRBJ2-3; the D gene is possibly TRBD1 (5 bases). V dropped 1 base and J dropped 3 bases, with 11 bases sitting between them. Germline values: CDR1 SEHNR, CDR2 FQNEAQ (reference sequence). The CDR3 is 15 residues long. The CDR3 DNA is TGTGCCAGCAGCTTAGAGGCAGGGTCGACAGATACGCAGTATTTT. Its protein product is CASSLEAGSTDTQYF.

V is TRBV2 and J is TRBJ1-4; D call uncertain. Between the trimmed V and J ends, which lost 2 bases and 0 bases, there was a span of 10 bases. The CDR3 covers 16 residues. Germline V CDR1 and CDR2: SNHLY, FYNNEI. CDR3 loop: CASSEIRLSTNEKLFF. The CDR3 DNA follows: TGTGCCAGCAGTGAAATCAGGTTATCAACTAATGAAAAACTGTTTTTT.

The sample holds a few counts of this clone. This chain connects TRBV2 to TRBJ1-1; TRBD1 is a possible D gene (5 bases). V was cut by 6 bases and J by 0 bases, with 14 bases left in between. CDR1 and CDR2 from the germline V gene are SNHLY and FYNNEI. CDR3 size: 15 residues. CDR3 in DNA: TGTGCCAGCAGGGACCAGGGTTTTATGAACACTGAAGCTTTCTTT. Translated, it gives CASRDQGFMNTEAFF. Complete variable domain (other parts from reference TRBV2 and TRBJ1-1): EPEVTQTPSHQVTQMGQEVILRCVPISNHLYFYWYRQILGQKVEFLVSFYNNEISEKSEIFDDQFSVERPDGSNFTLKIRSTKLEDSAMYFCASRDQGFMNTEAFFGQGTRLTVV.

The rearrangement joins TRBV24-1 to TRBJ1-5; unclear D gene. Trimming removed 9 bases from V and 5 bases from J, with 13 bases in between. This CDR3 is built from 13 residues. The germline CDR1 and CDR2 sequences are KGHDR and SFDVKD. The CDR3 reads CATQEGGDQPQHF. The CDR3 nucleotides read TGTGCCACCCAGGAGGGCGGAGATCAGCCCCAGCATTTT.

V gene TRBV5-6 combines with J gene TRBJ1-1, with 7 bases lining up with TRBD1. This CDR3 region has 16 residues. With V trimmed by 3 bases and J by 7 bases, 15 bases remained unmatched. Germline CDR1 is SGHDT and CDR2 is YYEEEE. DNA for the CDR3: TGTGCCAGCAGCTCAGGGGGGAGGAGTTCGGGCGTTGAAGCTTTCTTT. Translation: CASSSGGRSSGVEAFF.

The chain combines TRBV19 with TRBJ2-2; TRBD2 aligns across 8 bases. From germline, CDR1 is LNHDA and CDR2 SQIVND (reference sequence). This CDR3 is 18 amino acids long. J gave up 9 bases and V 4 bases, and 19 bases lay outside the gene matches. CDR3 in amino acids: CASSRPSRRGGARRELFF. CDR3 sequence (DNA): TGTGCCAGTAGTAGGCCCTCCCGCCGGGGGGGGGCCCGCCGGGAGCTGTTTTTT.

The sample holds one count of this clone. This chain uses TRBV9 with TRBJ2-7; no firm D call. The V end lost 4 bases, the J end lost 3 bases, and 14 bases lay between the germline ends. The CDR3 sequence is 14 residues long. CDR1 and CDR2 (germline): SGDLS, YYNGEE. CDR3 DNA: TGTGCCAGCAGCTTAGGCATGGGGTTCTACGAGCAGTACTTC. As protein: CASSLGMGFYEQYF.

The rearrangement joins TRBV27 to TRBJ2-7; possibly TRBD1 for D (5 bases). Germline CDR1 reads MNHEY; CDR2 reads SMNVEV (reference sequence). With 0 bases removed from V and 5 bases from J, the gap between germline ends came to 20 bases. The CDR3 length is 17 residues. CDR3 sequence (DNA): TGTGCCAGCAGTTTATCAGCGTTTGGGGTCAGGGAAAACGAGCAGTACTTC. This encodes CASSLSAFGVRENEQYF.

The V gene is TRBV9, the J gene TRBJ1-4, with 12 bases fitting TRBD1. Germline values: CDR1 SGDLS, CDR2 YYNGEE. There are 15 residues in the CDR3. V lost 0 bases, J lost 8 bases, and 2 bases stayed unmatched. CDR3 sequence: CASSVGGTGGEKLFF. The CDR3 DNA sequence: TGTGCCAGCAGCGTAGGAGGGACAGGGGGCGAAAAACTGTTTTTT.

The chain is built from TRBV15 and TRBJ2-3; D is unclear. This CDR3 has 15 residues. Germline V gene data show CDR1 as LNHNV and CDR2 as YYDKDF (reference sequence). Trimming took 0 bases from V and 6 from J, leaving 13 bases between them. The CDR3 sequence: CATSRDLKHGDTQYF. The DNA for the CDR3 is TGTGCCACCAGCAGAGATCTAAAGCATGGGGATACGCAGTATTTT.

CDR3 in DNA: TGCGCCAGCAGCTTGGCCGGGGACGTCACTGAAGCTTTCTTT. It translates to CASSLAGDVTEAFF. The chain couples TRBV5-1 to TRBJ1-1, with D maybe TRBD1 (5 bases). The CDR3 length is 14 residues. Germline V lookup: CDR1 SGHRS, CDR2 YFSETQ. V lost 0 bases to trimming and J lost 4 bases, with 10 bases between them.

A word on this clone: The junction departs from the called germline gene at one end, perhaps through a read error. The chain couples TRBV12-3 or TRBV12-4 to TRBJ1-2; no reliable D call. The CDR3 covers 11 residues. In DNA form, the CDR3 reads TGTGCCAGCAGCTTAGGACGTGGCTACACCTTC. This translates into CASSLGRGYTF.

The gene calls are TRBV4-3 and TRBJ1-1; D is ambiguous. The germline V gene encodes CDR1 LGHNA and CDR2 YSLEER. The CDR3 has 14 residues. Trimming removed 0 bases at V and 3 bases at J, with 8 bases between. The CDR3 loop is CASSQEGSYTEAFF. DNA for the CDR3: TGCGCCAGCAGCCAAGAAGGCAGTTACACTGAAGCTTTCTTT.

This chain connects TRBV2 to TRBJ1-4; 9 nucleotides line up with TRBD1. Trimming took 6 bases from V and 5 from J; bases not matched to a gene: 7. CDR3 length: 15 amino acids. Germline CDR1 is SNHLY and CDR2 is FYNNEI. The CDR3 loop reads CASRLEGTGNEKLFF. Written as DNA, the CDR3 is TGTGCCAGCAGGCTCGAGGGGACAGGGAATGAAAAACTGTTTTTT. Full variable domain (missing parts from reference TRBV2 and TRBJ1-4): EPEVTQTPSHQVTQMGQEVILRCVPISNHLYFYWYRQILGQKVEFLVSFYNNEISEKSEIFDDQFSVERPDGSNFTLKIRSTKLEDSAMYFCASRLEGTGNEKLFFGSGTQLSVL.

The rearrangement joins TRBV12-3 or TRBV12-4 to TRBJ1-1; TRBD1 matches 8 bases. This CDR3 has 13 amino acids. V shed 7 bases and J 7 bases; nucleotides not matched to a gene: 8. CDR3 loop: CASIKTGADEAFF. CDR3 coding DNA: TGTGCCAGCATTAAGACAGGGGCAGATGAAGCTTTCTTT.

In nucleotides, the CDR3 is TGTGCCAGCAGCTTAGGGCAGGGGGAGTTCTATGGCTACACCTTC. It is translated as CASSLGQGEFYGYTF. V and J are TRBV13 and TRBJ1-2, with 7 bases aligning to TRBD1. This CDR3 spans 15 amino acids. The junction had 5 bases not matched to a gene; V was cut back by 0 bases and J by 4 bases. In germline, CDR1 is PRHDT, CDR2 FYEKMQ (reference sequence).

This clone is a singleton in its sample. The CDR3 loop is CASRTSGAGVAEAFF. The CDR3 DNA sequence: TGTGCCAGCAGGACATCCGGGGCTGGGGTGGCTGAAGCTTTCTTT. The chain is built from TRBV28 and TRBJ1-1, with TRBD1 as a possible D gene (5 bases). The CDR3 loop spans 15 amino acids. Trimming shortened V by 6 bases and J by 6 bases, and 20 bases separated the two germline ends. Germline CDR1 MDHEN, CDR2 SYDVKM.

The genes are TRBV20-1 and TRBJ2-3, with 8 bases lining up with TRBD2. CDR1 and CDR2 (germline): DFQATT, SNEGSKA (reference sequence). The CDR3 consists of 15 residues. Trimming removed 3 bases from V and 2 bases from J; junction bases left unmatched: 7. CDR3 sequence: CSASMSSGSTDTQYF. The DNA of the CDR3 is TGCAGTGCTAGTATGTCTAGCGGGTCCACAGATACGCAGTATTTT.